This T cell receptor beta chain was obtained from a study of blood T cell repertoires in COVID-19. On the study more broadly: Samples representing acute and convalescent COVID-19 were sourced from the United States, Italy and Spain. Sources were T cells, B-cell-depleted T cells, or PBMCs; the material itself was cDNA or gDNA.

The CDR3 is made up of 12 amino acids. Germline CDR1 is MRHNA and CDR2 is SNTAGT. The V end was cut by 8 bases, the J end by 3 bases, with 10 bases between. Study processing details: Quantification of nucleated cells was approximated via reference gene primer amplification. TCRdb keeps only in-frame clones here, not all; method: immunoSEQ multiplex PCR. V and J calls and clone size are those listed in that table; D and trimming were worked out from the DNA. The sample records 30,000 to 35,000 clones, more than 75% being singletons. The sequence came from a man between 60 and 75 years old with active COVID-19. This chain joins TRBV6-4 and TRBJ2-5; possible D gene TRBD2, 6 bases. Sequencing was performed on peripheral blood. The CDR3 DNA follows: TGTGCCAGCCTGGGGGGTGAAGAGACCCAGTACTTC. Encoded protein: CASLGGEETQYF.